The 4 T cell receptor beta chains below were found in one sample sequenced in a study of T cell clonality in common variable immunodeficiency. Clones were read by immunoSEQ multiplex PCR, and TCRdb kept only the in-frame ones, dropping some. The sample yields about 44,000 clones, without any singletons. Sequencing was performed on peripheral blood mononuclear cells. These TCRs come from a person aged 18-70 years in good health.

This clone was detected many times. The CDR3 end is not reached by the read, which stops 3 residues before it; the germline J gene fills it in. The chain combines TRBV7-3 with TRBJ2-2; tentative D call: TRBD1 (7 bases). V was cut by 5 bases and J by 0 bases, with 19 bases left in between. This CDR3 comprises 18 residues. Germline values: CDR1 SGHTA, CDR2 FQGTGA. The CDR3 DNA, read in part, is TGTGCCAGCAGCCCCCGGATCAGGGGGGTTTCGAACACCGGGGAG. It codes for CASSPRIRGVSNTGE. The entire CDR3 sequence reads CASSPRIRGVSNTGELFF.

This clone came up many times. Read coverage stops 3 residues before the CDR3 terminus; the germline J gene supplies the remainder. J is TRBJ2-1 and V is TRBV2, with TRBD2 identical over 13 bases. Germline loops: CDR1 SNHLY, CDR2 FYNNEI. J was trimmed by 7 bases and V by 6 bases; bases with no gene match: 6. CDR3 length: 15 residues. The CDR3 DNA, read in part, is TGTGCCAGCAGGGAGACTAGCGGGGGGAGAAATGAG. Translating gives CASRETSGGRNE. The full-length CDR3 reads as CASRETSGGRNEQFF.

This clone has a count of ten or more. With the read ending 3 residues before the CDR3 end, the germline J gene is used to fill in that end. The V call is TRBV19, the J call TRBJ1-3; the D is unclear. The germline CDR1 and CDR2 sequences are LNHDA and SQIVND (reference sequence). The length of the CDR3 is 13 residues. V shed 6 bases and J shed 4 bases, with 10 bases lying between them. The sequenced CDR3 bases are TGTGCCAGTAGCCCGGTTTCCGGAAACACC. Residues: CASSPVSGNT. The whole CDR3 sequence is CASSPVSGNTIYF.

This clone was detected ten times or more. CDR3 residues: CSARASYDSSGNTIYF. The sequenced CDR3 bases are TGCAGTGCTAGAGCATCTTATGACAGCTCTGGAAACACC. The chain combines TRBV20-1 with TRBJ1-3, with TRBD1 as a possible D gene (5 bases). The read falls 3 residues short of the CDR3 end, and the missing part is taken from the germline J gene. The CDR3 is made up of 16 amino acids. With 1 base removed from V and 0 bases from J, the gap between germline ends came to 13 bases. Germline lookup yields CDR1 DFQATT and CDR2 SNEGSKA (reference sequence).